The sequence of this TCR beta chain was determined in a study of neoadjuvant nivolumab and ipilimumab in lung cancer. Study results and limitations: A small number of samples were TCR sequenced.

CDR1 and CDR2 (germline): KGHSH, LQKENI. Trimming cost V 3 bases and J 7 bases, with 9 bases left between them. The CDR3 totals 13 residues. Repertoires were generated with immunoSEQ multiplex PCR, while TCRdb's copy carries only in-frame clones and drops some. Here the sample spans more than 40,000 clones, roughly 91% being singletons. In the case of this clone: Its matching antigen is unknown.

Sequenced here: blood, sampled before neoadjuvant nivolumab, alone or with ipilimumab. The chain recombines TRBV18 with TRBJ2-2, with a tentative D call TRBD2 (5 bases). The TCR comes from an adult with non-small cell lung cancer. Some clones in this sample may be carry-over from other donors' samples. The CDR3 protein is CASSPRDGGELFF. For the CDR3, the DNA is TGTGCCAGCTCACCCCGGGATGGCGGGGAGCTGTTTTTT.